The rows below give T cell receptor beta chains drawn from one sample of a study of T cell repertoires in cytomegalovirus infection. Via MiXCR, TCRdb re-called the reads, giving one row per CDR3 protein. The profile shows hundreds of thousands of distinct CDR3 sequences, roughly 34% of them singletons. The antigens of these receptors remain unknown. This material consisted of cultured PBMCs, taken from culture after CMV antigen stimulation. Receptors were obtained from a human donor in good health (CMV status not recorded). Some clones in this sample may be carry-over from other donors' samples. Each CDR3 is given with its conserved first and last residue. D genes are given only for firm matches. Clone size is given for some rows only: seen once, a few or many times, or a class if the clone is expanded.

TGTGCCAGCAGCGGGGACAGGGGCGTCTATGGCTACACCTTC,CASSGDRGVYGYTF,TRBJ1-2,TRBD1,TRBV9,NA
TGTGCCAGCAGCTCAGTACAGGGGGCCGGGGGCTACACCTTC,CASSSVQGAGGYTF,TRBJ1-2,TRBD1,TRBV11-2,NA
TGTGCCAGCAGCTCGGGGGGAAACAGAGAAGAAGCTTTCTTT,CASSSGGNREEAFF,TRBJ1-1,NA,TRBV7-9,NA
TGTGCCAGCAGACCTGGACTGGCGGACACCGGGGAGCTGTTTTTT,CASRPGLADTGELFF,TRBJ2-2,NA,TRBV11-3,NA
TGTGCCGGGTCGACAGGGGCACCCTTCACAGATACGCAGTATTTT,CAGSTGAPFTDTQYF,TRBJ2-3,TRBD1,TRBV5-4,few
TGTGCCAGCAGCTCGGCCTACAGGGGTGACTCCTACGAGCAGTACTTC,CASSSAYRGDSYEQYF,TRBJ2-7,TRBD1,TRBV7-8,many
TGTGCCAGCAGTAGACCGGAGACCCAGTACTTC,CASSRPETQYF,TRBJ2-5,NA,TRBV6-1,NA
TGTGCCAGCAGCTTAGAACCCGGGCCGGGGGAGACCCAGTACTTC,CASSLEPGPGETQYF,TRBJ2-5,NA,TRBV7-2,many
TGTGCCAGCAGCTTAGAGGTCGCCGGGAGAAGGGGGTATTTT,CASSLEVAGRRGYF,TRBJ2-3,NA,TRBV11-2,few
TGTGCCAGCAGTCAGACCGGGATCACCGGGGAGCTGTTTTTT,CASSQTGITGELFF,TRBJ2-2,NA,TRBV7-2,NA
TGTGCCAGCAGCTTGAGCCTTGCTAGGGCCTGGGAGCAGTTCTTC,CASSLSLARAWEQFF,TRBJ2-1,NA,TRBV5-3,NA
TGTGCTAGTGGTTTGGTACGCCAAGTGGCGGGACGCACCGGGGAGCTGTTTTTT,CASGLVRQVAGRTGELFF,TRBJ2-2,NA,TRBV12-5,NA
TGTGCCAGCAGCCCAGGACTAGCGCGGGCCGAGCAGTACTTC,CASSPGLARAEQYF,TRBJ2-7,TRBD2,TRBV27,few
TGTGCCACCAGGGGGGACAGAGCTTCACCCCTCCACTTT,CATRGDRASPLHF,TRBJ1-6,TRBD1,TRBV15,NA
TGTGCCAGCAGCTGGAGGGCTCCCATTGGCACAGATACGCAGTATTTT,CASSWRAPIGTDTQYF,TRBJ2-3,NA,TRBV7-2,many
TGCGCCAGCAGCCAAGGCGGGGGGGGCCAACGCGGCTACACCTTC,CASSQGGGGQRGYTF,TRBJ1-2,NA,TRBV4-3,NA
TGTGCCAGCAGACGTAGCGGGGGTTTCGGGAATGAGCAGTTCTTC,CASRRSGGFGNEQFF,TRBJ2-1,TRBD2,TRBV28,few
TGCGCCAGCAGCCAATCGAAACAGGACCCGCTACCTCTCTATGGCTACACCTTC,CASSQSKQDPLPLYGYTF,TRBJ1-2,NA,TRBV5-1,few
TGCGCCAGCAGTGACTTGGGGCCGTATAGCAATCAGCCCCAGCATTTT,CASSDLGPYSNQPQHF,TRBJ1-5,NA,TRBV10-2,NA
TGTGCCAGCTCGTCGGCGGGAGGGTTGTACAATGAGCAGTTCTTC,CASSSAGGLYNEQFF,TRBJ2-1,TRBD2,TRBV6-2/TRBV6-3,NA
TGTGCCAGCAGCGGGCGGACAGGGGTGGGTGGAGAGACCCAGTACTTC,CASSGRTGVGGETQYF,TRBJ2-5,TRBD1,TRBV11-2,NA
TGTGCCAGCAGTCCAACCCCAGGACAGTTTTATGGCTACACCTTC,CASSPTPGQFYGYTF,TRBJ1-2,NA,TRBV28,few
TGCAGTGCTCCCAACTACCGGGGTAGCGGGGGAGGCTACACCTTC,CSAPNYRGSGGGYTF,TRBJ1-2,NA,TRBV20-1,NA
TGTGCCAGCAGCCTACCCGGGACTAGCACAGATACGCAGTATTTT,CASSLPGTSTDTQYF,TRBJ2-3,NA,TRBV7-3,once
TGTGCCAGCAGCTTAGCGCCACTCGGACTAGCGGGGACAGATACGCAGTATTTT,CASSLAPLGLAGTDTQYF,TRBJ2-3,TRBD2,TRBV7-2,many
TGTGCCAGCAGTTCCCCCACCCGTTCGGAGGGTGCGCAGTATTTT,CASSSPTRSEGAQYF,TRBJ2-3,NA,TRBV6-6,few
TGTGCCAGTACCTCCCCGGGACTAGCGGGAGACTTTTTGGCGAGCGGGGAGCTGTTTTTT,CASTSPGLAGDFLASGELFF,TRBJ2-2,TRBD2,TRBV19,few
TGTGCCAGCAGCCTCCGGGCGGATGAGCAGTTCTTC,CASSLRADEQFF,TRBJ2-1,NA,TRBV7-9,few
TGTGCCAGTAGTATTCCTGGACGGATCTACGAGCAGTACTTC,CASSIPGRIYEQYF,TRBJ2-7,NA,TRBV19,once
TGTGCCAGCAGTTTATACCAGGGTTCTGGAAACACCATATATTTT,CASSLYQGSGNTIYF,TRBJ1-3,NA,TRBV28,NA
TGCAGCGTCCGGGACGGCCGCAGCTCCTACGAGCAGTACTTC,CSVRDGRSSYEQYF,TRBJ2-7,NA,TRBV29-1,few